The rows below give T cell receptor beta chains drawn from one sample of a study of identical twins. MiXCR was run by TCRdb on the 5' RACE reads, yielding one entry per CDR3 protein. This sample has 300,000 to 400,000 distinct CDR3 sequences, with roughly an eighth found just once. These data are also associated with another study on yellow fever vaccine responses in identical twins.

Sequenced: CD8+ T cells sorted from blood. The receptors were sampled from a woman aged 18-29 years in good health. Each CDR3 is given with its conserved first and last residue. The order of the fields is clone size, D gene, V gene, J gene, CDR3 protein, CDR3 DNA. A D gene is named only where the DNA matches it firmly. Not every row has a clone size; where given, it reads once, few, many or a size class.

>few|NA|TRBV27|TRBJ2-1
CASSLAADLYNEQFF
TGTGCCAGCAGTTTGGCGGCGGATCTTTACAATGAGCAGTTCTTC
>NA|TRBD2|TRBV28|TRBJ2-3
CASSGEREGPLITDTQYF
TGTGCCAGCAGTGGGGAGCGGGAGGGCCCTCTTATCACAGATACGCAGTATTTT
>NA|NA|TRBV7-6|TRBJ2-3
CASSPATGTDTQYF
TGTGCCAGCAGCCCAGCGACGGGTACAGATACGCAGTATTTT
>few|NA|TRBV7-9|TRBJ1-1
CASSLEPGQGDTEAFF
TGTGCCAGCAGCTTAGAACCCGGTCAGGGTGACACTGAAGCTTTCTTT
>NA|NA|TRBV13|TRBJ2-5
CASSFSLAHQETQYF
TGTGCCAGCAGCTTTTCACTAGCCCACCAAGAGACCCAGTACTTC
>NA|NA|TRBV7-2|TRBJ1-5
CASSLGETSNQPQHF
TGTGCCAGCAGCTTAGGGGAGACTAGCAATCAGCCCCAGCATTTT
>many|NA|TRBV29-1|TRBJ2-3
CSVVSSSADTQYF
TGCAGCGTTGTTAGTTCGTCAGCAGATACGCAGTATTTT
>NA|NA|TRBV24-1|TRBJ1-1
CATSPREGTEAFF
TGTGCCACCAGTCCACGGGAAGGAACTGAAGCTTTCTTT
>NA|NA|TRBV27|TRBJ1-6
CASRLYNSPLHF
TGTGCCAGCAGACTATATAATTCACCCCTCCACTTT
>NA|NA|TRBV7-9|TRBJ2-1
CASSPEEQPSGEQFF
TGTGCCAGCAGCCCGGAGGAACAACCGAGTGGTGAGCAGTTCTTC
>NA|TRBD2|TRBV11-1|TRBJ2-7
CASSQRGGRVTDDGEQYF
TGTGCCAGCAGCCAGCGGGGCGGGAGAGTGACCGACGACGGCGAGCAGTACTTC
>NA|NA|TRBV6-6|TRBJ1-1
CASTPQGTEAFF
TGTGCCAGCACCCCGCAGGGAACTGAAGCTTTCTTT
>NA|NA|TRBV28|TRBJ2-3
CASSSPPLLSTDTQYF
TGTGCCAGCAGTTCCCCCCCCTTACTGAGCACAGATACGCAGTATTTT
>NA|NA|TRBV15|TRBJ1-5
CATSRDSGNQPQHF
TGTGCCACCAGCAGAGACAGCGGCAATCAGCCCCAGCATTTT
>few|NA|TRBV10-3|TRBJ1-5
CAISTGTANNQPQHF
TGTGCCATCAGTACCGGGACCGCCAACAATCAGCCCCAGCATTTT
>few|NA|TRBV27|TRBJ2-3
CASSLGVPDTQYF
TGTGCCAGCAGTCTAGGAGTTCCAGATACGCAGTATTTT
>NA|NA|TRBV5-1|TRBJ2-2
CASSLERLAMNTGELFF
TGCGCCAGCAGCTTGGAGCGGCTAGCGATGAACACCGGGGAGCTGTTTTTT
>NA|TRBD2|TRBV5-1|TRBJ2-7
CASSLGLAEEQYF
TGCGCCAGCAGCTTGGGACTAGCGGAAGAGCAGTACTTC
>few|NA|TRBV28|TRBJ2-7
CASSPLRAPSYEQYF
TGTGCCAGCAGTCCTTTGCGGGCTCCCTCCTACGAGCAGTACTTC
>few|NA|TRBV7-9|TRBJ2-5
CASSSPGGTETQYF
TGTGCCAGCAGCTCTCCCGGGGGTACGGAGACCCAGTACTTC
>few|NA|TRBV4-1|TRBJ1-1
CASSQEQGNTEAFF
TGCGCCAGCAGCCAAGAACAGGGTAACACTGAAGCTTTCTTT
>NA|TRBD2|TRBV4-1|TRBJ2-5
CASSRKGELAGSQETQYF
TGCGCCAGCAGCCGGAAGGGGGAGCTAGCGGGGTCCCAAGAGACCCAGTACTTC
>NA|TRBD2|TRBV9|TRBJ2-1
CASSVDPAGDIGEQFF
TGTGCCAGCAGCGTAGATCCAGCGGGAGATATAGGTGAGCAGTTCTTC
>NA|NA|TRBV19|TRBJ1-1
CASSIGGLEAFF
TGTGCCAGTAGTATTGGAGGTCTTGAAGCTTTCTTT
>few|NA|TRBV28|TRBJ2-2
CASSPPGGHLGELFF
TGTGCCAGCAGTCCTCCCGGGGGCCATTTGGGGGAGCTGTTTTTT
>NA|NA|TRBV7-9|TRBJ2-1
CASSLGRGPVYNEQFF
TGTGCCAGCAGCTTAGGCCGGGGGCCGGTTTACAATGAGCAGTTCTTC
>NA|TRBD2|TRBV9|TRBJ2-3
CASGGGSTDTQYF
TGTGCCAGCGGGGGAGGGAGCACAGATACGCAGTATTTT
>NA|TRBD2|TRBV5-5|TRBJ2-5
CASSPGLAGGEQETQYF
TGTGCCAGCAGCCCGGGACTAGCGGGGGGGGAGCAAGAGACCCAGTACTTC
>NA|NA|TRBV2|TRBJ2-2
CASSSTASNTGELFF
TGTGCCAGCAGTTCGACAGCCTCGAACACCGGGGAGCTGTTTTTT
>NA|TRBD2|TRBV6-5|TRBJ2-5
CASSLLAGEQETQYF
TGTGCCAGCAGTTTACTAGCGGGGGAGCAAGAGACCCAGTACTTC
>few|TRBD2|TRBV20-1|TRBJ2-3
CSARVMRVREGPDTQYF
TGCAGTGCTAGAGTAATGCGGGTGCGGGAGGGCCCAGATACGCAGTATTTT
>few|TRBD2|TRBV20-1|TRBJ2-1
CSAPRLAGENGEQFF
TGCAGTGCTCCCCGACTAGCGGGAGAAAATGGTGAGCAGTTCTTC
>many|NA|TRBV28|TRBJ1-1
CASSFSGSYMNTEAFF
TGTGCCAGCAGTTTTTCGGGATCCTATATGAACACTGAAGCTTTCTTT
>few|NA|TRBV4-2|TRBJ2-2
CASSQVLGLETGELFF
TGTGCCAGCAGCCAAGTCTTAGGTTTGGAAACCGGGGAGCTGTTTTTT
>many|NA|TRBV10-2|TRBJ2-5
CASSSGRRSRETQYF
TGCGCCAGCAGCTCCGGGAGAAGGTCCCGAGAGACCCAGTACTTC